This T cell receptor (beta chain) comes out of a study of T cells after yellow fever vaccination. Points on this clonotype: Its antigen is undetermined.

Broader study findings: By day 5 rather than day 15, the secondary response had peaked, though it was weaker. Contamination by abundant bulk-population clonotypes could be present in FACS-sorted repertoires. Clonotypes shared by both compartments, CD4 and CD8, made up a small share.

This CDR3 spans 14 amino acids. Germline V lookup: CDR1 SGHRS, CDR2 YFSETQ. Trimming left V 3 bases short and J 0 bases short, with 6 bases between. Universal primer sites and UMIs were introduced during 5'RACE template-switching synthesis of TCR cDNA. From the 5' RACE reads, TCRdb called clonotypes with MiXCR, one entry per CDR3 protein. The table shows 300,000 to 400,000 distinct CDR3 sequences, with 4% occurring only once. This receptor was obtained from a man aged 18 to 30 who received the YFV17D yellow fever vaccine. This chain connects TRBV5-1 to TRBJ2-2; possible D gene TRBD1, 6 bases. The input for sequencing was PBMCs, taken 5 days after the yellow fever booster vaccination. CDR3 sequence (DNA): TGCGCCAGCAGCTCAGGGGCGAACACCGGGGAGCTGTTTTTT. It encodes CASSSGANTGELFF.